What follows are 17 T cell receptor beta chains derived from one specimen sequenced in a study of shared clonotypes between healthy human individuals. Profiling relied on immunoSEQ multiplex PCR, and the TCRdb table lists in-frame clones only, not all of them. Counted here are about 2.4 million clones, approximately 93% occurring once; the ten biggest clones make up about 0.38%. Sequencing was done on a sample of naive CD4+ T cells from PBMCs. Described subset: CD45RA+ positively selected. These receptors were obtained from a man between 18 and 35 years old in good health. Some clones in this sample may be carry-over from other donors' samples.

The gene calls are TRBV4-1 and TRBJ2-5; 11 positions agree with TRBD2. The J call is in doubt because the DNA end fits TRBJ2-7 better. In germline, CDR1 is MGHRA, CDR2 YSYEKL. The CDR3 extends over 18 amino acids. CDR3 region: CASSRQLAGVAFSYEQYF. In nucleotides, the CDR3 is TGCGCCAGCAGCCGACAACTAGCGGGAGTGGCATTCTCCTACGAGCAGTACTTC.

V and J are TRBV30 and TRBJ2-1; 8 bases agree with TRBD2. CDR1 is GTSNPN and CDR2 is SVGIG in the germline V gene (reference sequence). The J segment lost 2 bases and the V segment lost 0 bases, leaving 6 bases of the junction unmatched. The CDR3 is 16 residues long. The CDR3 bases are TGTGCCTGGAGTGTATGGGGTAGCGGGGCCTACAATGAGCAGTTCTTC. Amino acids: CAWSVWGSGAYNEQFF. Complete variable domain (other parts from reference TRBV30 and TRBJ2-1): SQTIHQWPATLVQPVGSPLSLECTVEGTSNPNLYWYRQAAGRGLQLLFYSVGIGQISSEVPQNLSASRPQDRQFILSSKKLLLSDSGFYLCAWSVWGSGAYNEQFFGPGTRLTVL.

This chain connects TRBV11-2 to TRBJ1-2; D not certain. The CDR3 is 13 amino acids. The germline V and J ends were trimmed by 7 bases and 8 bases, with 17 bases remaining between them. CDR1 and CDR2 from the germline V gene are SGHAT and FQNNGV. This CDR3 reads CASTLHPKEGYTF. The DNA for the CDR3 is TGTGCCAGCACCCTTCATCCCAAAGAGGGCTACACCTTC. The whole variable domain, remainder taken from reference TRBV11-2 and TRBJ1-2, is EAGVAQSPRYKIIEKRQSVAFWCNPISGHATLYWYQQILGQGPKLLIQFQNNGVVDDSQLPKDRFSAERLKGVDSTLKIQPAKLEDSAVYLCASTLHPKEGYTFGSGTRLTVV.

The genes are TRBV9 and TRBJ2-5; 14 nucleotides align to TRBD2. The CDR3 consists of 16 residues. In germline, CDR1 is SGDLS, CDR2 YYNGEE. J was trimmed by 5 bases and V by 3 bases; bases with no gene match: 6. The chain's CDR3 is CASSATSGRAWETQYF. As DNA, the CDR3 is TGTGCCAGCAGCGCGACTAGCGGGAGGGCATGGGAGACCCAGTACTTC.

CDR3 coding DNA: TGTGCCAGCAGCTTAAGGCGGGAAGAGACCCAGTACTTC. Residues: CASSLRREETQYF. The gene calls are TRBV11-3 and TRBJ2-5, with a possible D match to TRBD2 (5 bases). Trimming removed 2 bases at V and 3 bases at J, with 7 bases between. Germline V lookup: CDR1 SGHNT, CDR2 YENEEA. The CDR3 contains 13 residues.

On this clone itself: The same CDR3 can be traced to other DNA sequences in this sample. The chain has TRBV5-1 and TRBJ2-7; 7 nucleotides align to TRBD2. J lost 2 bases, V lost 4 bases, and 3 bases had no gene match. The CDR3 loop spans 13 amino acids. Germline CDR1 is SGHRS and CDR2 is YFSETQ. This CDR3 reads CASSPAGTYEQYF. As DNA, the CDR3 is TGCGCCAGCAGCCCAGCGGGAACCTACGAGCAGTACTTC.

This clone was observed once. The rearrangement uses TRBV20-1 and TRBJ2-3; weak D call: TRBD2 (6 bases). With 4 bases removed from V and 4 bases from J, the gap between germline ends came to 6 bases. The CDR3 is made up of 11 amino acids. Germline V gene lookup returns CDR1 DFQATT and CDR2 SNEGSKA (reference sequence). As DNA, the CDR3 is TGCAGTGCTACTAGCGCAGATACGCAGTATTTT. Translation: CSATSADTQYF.

Notes on this clone: The germline gene is not matched at one end of the junction; a read error may be the cause. The chain recombines TRBV27 with TRBJ2-7, with a possible D match to TRBD2 (6 bases). The CDR3 totals 13 residues. Per the germline V gene, CDR1 is MNHEY and CDR2 is SMNVEV (reference sequence). The CDR3: CASSGGRSYEQYF. The DNA for the CDR3 is TGTGCGAGCAGTGGGGGGAGGTCCTACGAGCAGTACTTC.

A single count supports this clone. The chain is built from TRBV5-1 and TRBJ2-7, with 11 bases that match TRBD2. From germline, CDR1 is SGHRS and CDR2 YFSETQ. Trimming took 3 bases from V and 6 from J; bases not matched to a gene: 14. The CDR3 loop spans 17 amino acids. The CDR3: CASSSQPLGSGGAEQYF. CDR3 nucleotides: TGCGCCAGCAGCTCACAGCCCCTGGGTAGCGGGGGGGCCGAGCAGTACTTC.

Note on this clone: This CDR3 is also generated by other DNA sequences in the sample. The V gene is TRBV7-2, the J gene TRBJ2-5, with 8 positions matching TRBD1. V lost 3 bases and J lost 5; bases outside the gene matches: 2. This CDR3 comprises 13 residues. Germline V gene lookup returns CDR1 SGHTA and CDR2 FQGNSA. CDR3 in DNA: TGTGCCAGCAGCTTTAACAGGGGGGAGACCCAGTACTTC. Its protein is CASSFNRGETQYF.

The rearrangement joins TRBV5-4 to TRBJ2-3; either TRBD1 or TRBD2 may fit D (6 bases each). The CDR3 loop spans 14 amino acids. The V and J ends lost 2 bases and 6 bases respectively, with 13 bases between them. The germline V gene encodes CDR1 SGHNT and CDR2 YYREEE (reference sequence). CDR3 sequence (DNA): TGTGCCAGCAGCTTTTTTATAGGGGGGGATACGCAGTATTTT. Its protein product is CASSFFIGGDTQYF.

CDR3 sequence: CASSLTGVLSEKLFF. The CDR3 nucleotides are TGCGCCAGCAGCTTGACAGGGGTCTTAAGTGAAAAACTGTTTTTT. V gene TRBV5-1 combines with J gene TRBJ1-4; 7 bases fit TRBD1. Germline values: CDR1 SGHRS, CDR2 YFSETQ. With V trimmed by 1 base and J by 7 bases, 7 bases remained unmatched. The CDR3 consists of 15 residues. Drawing the rest from reference TRBV5-1 and TRBJ1-4, the complete variable domain is KAGVTQTPRYLIKTRGQQVTLSCSPISGHRSVSWYQQTPGQGLQFLFEYFSETQRNKGNFPGRFSGRQFSNSRSEMNVSTLELGDSALYLCASSLTGVLSEKLFFGSGTQLSVL.

J is TRBJ1-1 and V is TRBV6-6; D might be TRBD1 (6 bases). CDR1 is MNHNY, CDR2 SVGAGI, per germline (reference sequence). The V end was cut by 5 bases, the J end by 0 bases, with 13 bases between. This CDR3 comprises 15 residues. CDR3 protein: CASSTVQGVNTEAFF. The CDR3 nucleotides read TGTGCCAGCAGTACTGTACAGGGCGTGAACACTGAAGCTTTCTTT.

This chain uses TRBV11-2 with TRBJ2-1, with 7 bases fitting TRBD2. J gave up 8 bases and V 5 bases, and 9 bases lay outside the gene matches. The CDR3 is made up of 14 amino acids. Per germline, CDR1 SGHAT and CDR2 FQNNGV. CDR3 region: CASSPLRERDEQFF. The DNA for the CDR3 is TGTGCCAGCAGCCCCCTGCGGGAGAGGGATGAGCAGTTCTTC.

The chain carries TRBV5-5 and TRBJ2-7, with D possibly being TRBD1 (7 bases). Germline V CDR1 and CDR2: SGHKS, YYEKEE (reference sequence). The CDR3 extends over 14 amino acids. The V and J ends lost 7 bases and 1 base respectively, with 15 bases between them. Here the CDR3 DNA reads TGTGCCAGCGGGCCAGGGGGGAGTTCCTACGAGCAGTACTTC. Encoded protein: CASGPGGSSYEQYF.

V gene TRBV6-5 combines with J gene TRBJ1-5, with D possibly being TRBD1 (6 bases). The germline V and J ends were trimmed by 5 bases and 2 bases, with 10 bases remaining between them. From germline, CDR1 is MNHEY and CDR2 SVGAGI. CDR3 length: 14 residues. The CDR3 bases are TGTGCCAGCAGTAACAGGGTTGGCAATCAGCCCCAGCATTTT. This sequence encodes CASSNRVGNQPQHF.

This chain connects TRBV28 to TRBJ1-4; 9 positions agree with TRBD1. Germline loops: CDR1 MDHEN, CDR2 SYDVKM. The ends lost 9 bases at V and 8 bases at J; junction bases unmatched: 13. CDR3 length: 15 residues. The CDR3 region has the DNA TGTGCCAGTAGCGCCCCGGGACAGGGTGAAGAAAAACTGTTTTTT. Translation gives CASSAPGQGEEKLFF.